The 25 T cell receptor beta chains below come from one sample, sequenced in a study of PD-1 blockade in classical Hodgkin lymphoma. Profiling relied on immunoSEQ multiplex PCR, and the TCRdb table lists in-frame clones only, not all of them. The repertoire holds roughly 140,000 clones, with nearly 80% as singletons. Every single patient, without exception, relapsed after autologous stem cell transplantation, and brentuximab vedotin exposure varied. Sequences were derived from peripheral blood mononuclear cells (PBMCs), sampled before the second cycle of nivolumab. These receptors were taken from a human donor with classical Hodgkin lymphoma.

This chain's CDR3 is CASSQVGGSGANVLTF. The DNA for the CDR3 is TGCGCCAGCAGCCAAGTGGGAGGTTCCGGGGCCAACGTCCTGACTTTC. The chain is built from TRBV4-3 and TRBJ2-6; tentatively, D is TRBD2 (6 bases). This CDR3 is 16 amino acids long. The V gene's germline CDR1 is LGHNA and CDR2 YSLEER. Between the trimmed V and J ends, which lost 1 base and 4 bases, there was a span of 11 bases.

This chain connects TRBV7-9 to TRBJ2-3; 7 bases line up with TRBD2. From germline, CDR1 is SEHNR and CDR2 FQNEAQ (reference sequence). The length of the CDR3 is 15 residues. V dropped 2 bases and J dropped 0; count of bases not matched to a gene: 2. The CDR3 sequence: CASSLTRGSTDTQYF. CDR3 in DNA: TGTGCCAGCAGCTTAACGCGGGGGAGCACAGATACGCAGTATTTT.

The chain carries TRBV6-5 and TRBJ2-4; D remains ambiguous. The CDR3 is made up of 15 amino acids. Germline V gene lookup returns CDR1 MNHEY and CDR2 SVGAGI. V lost 6 bases and J lost 9, with 21 bases in between. As DNA, the CDR3 is TGTGCCAGCAGCCCCCCGATCGCCGGGTCACGCATTCAGTACTTC. This codes for CASSPPIAGSRIQYF.

The V call is TRBV29-1, the J call TRBJ2-3, with D possibly TRBD2 on 6 matching bases. Germline loops: CDR1 SQVTM, CDR2 ANQGSEA. The CDR3 runs to 17 residues. V lost 0 bases and J 1 base, leaving 17 bases between the germline ends. The CDR3 bases are TGCAGCGTTGAAGATCGGTCCCGGAGGGATCGCACAGATACGCAGTATTTT. Translation: CSVEDRSRRDRTDTQYF.

The V call is TRBV28, the J call TRBJ2-7, with 11 bases matching TRBD2. This CDR3 has 15 residues. Germline values: CDR1 MDHEN, CDR2 SYDVKM. The V segment lost 2 bases and the J segment 3 bases; nucleotides outside the gene matches: 3. CDR3 bases: TGTGCCAGCAGTTTACTAGCGGGAGGTCTCTACGAGCAGTACTTC. It codes for CASSLLAGGLYEQYF.

The CDR3 region has the DNA TGTGCCATCAGTGAGGGGGGCTCCTACAATGAGCAGTTCTTC. Translation gives CAISEGGSYNEQFF. The V gene is TRBV10-3, the J gene TRBJ2-1; D may match TRBD1 or TRBD2 (5 bases each). The CDR3 runs to 14 residues. Germline V gene data show CDR1 as ENHRY and CDR2 as SYGVKD. The V and J ends lost 2 bases and 0 bases respectively, with 5 bases between them.

This chain links TRBV5-1 with TRBJ1-4; tentatively, D is TRBD1 (5 bases). This CDR3 has 14 amino acids. The germline V gene encodes CDR1 SGHRS and CDR2 YFSETQ. Trimming removed 0 bases from V and 5 bases from J, with 8 bases in between. CDR3 DNA sequence: TGCGCCAGCAGCTTGGCGGAGGGGAATGAAAAACTGTTTTTT. Amino acids: CASSLAEGNEKLFF.

The chain combines TRBV10-3 with TRBJ2-7; D perhaps matches TRBD1 (6 bases). The length of the CDR3 is 14 residues. Germline CDR1 reads ENHRY; CDR2 reads SYGVKD. V dropped 2 bases and J dropped 5 bases, with 13 bases sitting between them. Written as DNA, the CDR3 is TGTGCCATCAGTGAGATCCAGGGGACCCACGAGCAGTACTTC. It codes for CAISEIQGTHEQYF.

This clone was observed a few times. The chain has TRBV5-4 and TRBJ1-2, with D maybe TRBD1 (6 bases). Between the trimmed V and J ends, which lost 0 bases and 6 bases, there was a span of 9 bases. This CDR3 is 13 amino acids long. Germline V gene sequence: CDR1 SGHNT, CDR2 YYREEE (reference sequence). The CDR3 coding sequence is TGTGCCAGCAGCTTGGACAGGGTCGATGGCTACACCTTC. Its protein product is CASSLDRVDGYTF.

This clone turned up a few times. The chain links TRBV2 to TRBJ1-6; D not certain. The V gene's germline CDR1 is SNHLY and CDR2 FYNNEI. The length of the CDR3 is 14 residues. V was trimmed by 5 bases and J by 7 bases, leaving 12 bases between them. The CDR3 protein is CASSLASLNSPLHF. The DNA of the CDR3 is TGTGCCAGCAGTCTCGCCAGCCTGAATTCACCCCTCCACTTT.

The CDR3 here is CAWKGGLYNEQFF. The CDR3 region has the DNA TGTGCCTGGAAGGGCGGGCTCTACAATGAGCAGTTCTTC. The chain employs TRBV30 and TRBJ2-1, with D possibly TRBD2 on 5 matching bases. The CDR3 sequence is 13 residues long. Per germline, CDR1 GTSNPN and CDR2 SVGIG (reference sequence). Trimming left V 4 bases short and J 3 bases short, with 10 bases between.

The V call is TRBV19, the J call TRBJ2-6; D is undetermined. The CDR3 length is 14 residues. V was trimmed by 4 bases and J by 0 bases, leaving 4 bases between them. The V gene's germline CDR1 is LNHDA and CDR2 SQIVND (reference sequence). CDR3 residues: CASSTSSGANVLTF. DNA of the CDR3: TGTGCCAGTAGTACGAGCTCTGGGGCCAACGTCCTGACTTTC.

The CDR3 bases are TGTGCCAGCAGTCCTAGCGGGAGCACAGATACGCAGTATTTT. Residues: CASSPSGSTDTQYF. The chain carries TRBV28 and TRBJ2-3; 8 nucleotides align to TRBD2. J was trimmed by 0 bases and V by 5 bases; bases with no gene match: 1. Germline values: CDR1 MDHEN, CDR2 SYDVKM. The length of the CDR3 is 14 residues.

This clone was seen a handful of times. This rearrangement joins TRBV5-1 to TRBJ2-2, with 12 bases fitting TRBD2. The V gene end was trimmed by 4 bases and the J gene end by 7 bases; junction bases not matched to a gene: 8. This CDR3 region has 16 residues. Germline V lookup: CDR1 SGHRS, CDR2 YFSETQ. CDR3 DNA sequence: TGCGCCAGCAGCGCCGGGACTAGCGGGTACGTCGGGGAGCTGTTTTTT. Encoded protein: CASSAGTSGYVGELFF.

V and J are TRBV5-1 and TRBJ2-6, with D possibly TRBD1 on 5 matching bases. Looked up from germline, CDR1 is SGHRS and CDR2 is YFSETQ. V lost 0 bases and J 2 bases, leaving 12 bases between the germline ends. The CDR3 is 17 amino acids. The CDR3 here is CASSLVGQGAGANVLTF. CDR3 sequence (DNA): TGCGCCAGCAGCTTGGTCGGGCAGGGCGCTGGGGCCAACGTCCTGACTTTC. The full variable domain, in which reference TRBV5-1 and TRBJ2-6 provide the parts outside the CDR3, is KAGVTQTPRYLIKTRGQQVTLSCSPISGHRSVSWYQQTPGQGLQFLFEYFSETQRNKGNFPGRFSGRQFSNSRSEMNVSTLELGDSALYLCASSLVGQGAGANVLTFGAGSRLTVL.

The chain has TRBV4-2 and TRBJ2-1, with 8 bases identical to TRBD1. CDR3 size: 15 residues. Germline V gene lookup returns CDR1 LGHNA and CDR2 YNFKEQ. Trimming removed 2 bases from V and 3 bases from J; junction bases left unmatched: 3. CDR3 nucleotide sequence: TGTGCCAGCAGCCAACGACAGGGGATCTACAATGAGCAGTTCTTC. Residues: CASSQRQGIYNEQFF.

V is TRBV10-3 and J is TRBJ2-1; perhaps TRBD2 as D (5 bases). V shed 8 bases and J shed 4 bases, with 12 bases lying between them. The CDR3 is 13 amino acids. CDR1 and CDR2 (germline): ENHRY, SYGVKD. The CDR3 loop is CAIRSGLYNEQFF. The CDR3 DNA sequence: TGTGCCATCCGGAGTGGACTTTACAATGAGCAGTTCTTC.

This clone occurred a few times. The rearrangement links TRBV27 to TRBJ2-3; TRBD1 aligns across 9 bases. CDR3 size: 16 residues. Per germline, CDR1 MNHEY and CDR2 SMNVEV (reference sequence). Unmatched junction bases numbered 8, after V lost 5 bases and J lost 2 bases. This CDR3 reads CASSPGQGLFTDTQYF. CDR3 nucleotides: TGTGCCAGCAGTCCGGGACAGGGACTATTCACAGATACGCAGTATTTT.

The V gene is TRBV6-5, the J gene TRBJ2-5, with D perhaps matching TRBD2 (5 bases). Germline V gene lookup returns CDR1 MNHEY and CDR2 SVGAGI. This CDR3 has 14 residues. V lost 7 bases, J lost 4 bases, and 16 bases lay in between. CDR3 region: CASNKLGFGETQYF. In nucleotides, the CDR3 is TGTGCCAGCAACAAACTAGGGTTTGGAGAGACCCAGTACTTC.

The chain links TRBV6-4 to TRBJ1-1; no clear D. This CDR3 is built from 12 residues. In germline, CDR1 is MRHNA, CDR2 SNTAGT. With 6 bases removed from V and 0 bases from J, the gap between germline ends came to 5 bases. This CDR3 is CASRLLNTEAFF. CDR3 nucleotides: TGTGCCAGCAGGCTATTGAACACTGAAGCTTTCTTT.

The chain uses TRBV5-8 and TRBJ2-7, with 8 bases that match TRBD1. Germline CDR1 is SGHTS and CDR2 is YDEGEE. The CDR3 runs to 15 residues. With V trimmed by 3 bases and J by 1 base, 6 bases remained unmatched. Here the CDR3 reads CASSSDRGWSYEQYF. CDR3 sequence (DNA): TGTGCCAGCAGCTCAGACAGGGGATGGTCCTACGAGCAGTACTTC. The variable domain in full, with the rest retrieved from reference TRBV5-8 and TRBJ2-7, is EAGVTQSPTHLIKTRGQQATLRCSPISGHTSVYWYQQALGLGLQFLLWYDEGEERNRGNFPPRFSGRQFPNYSSELNVNALELEDSALYLCASSSDRGWSYEQYFGPGTRLTVT.

This sequence joins TRBV12-5 and TRBJ2-1; maybe TRBD1 (5 bases). The V gene lost 1 base and the J gene lost 3 bases, with 7 bases spanning the gap. The germline V gene has CDR1 LGHNT and CDR2 FRNRAP. This CDR3 is 14 amino acids long. For the CDR3, the DNA is TGTGCTAGTGGTTTGGACAGGTTCTACAATGAGCAGTTCTTC. It specifies CASGLDRFYNEQFF.

The V call is TRBV7-8, the J call TRBJ1-4, with a possible D match to TRBD1 (5 bases). CDR1 SGHVS and CDR2 FQNEAQ come from the germline V gene. The CDR3 is 14 residues long. Trimming took off 5 bases at V and 6 bases at J, with 13 bases between the two ends. The CDR3 nucleotides read TGTGCCAGCAGCGGGGACGGGGGGTATGAAAAACTGTTTTTT. Translating gives CASSGDGGYEKLFF. Drawing the rest from reference TRBV7-8 and TRBJ1-4, the complete variable domain is GAGVSQSPRYKVAKRGQDVALRCDPISGHVSLFWYQQALGQGPEFLTYFQNEAQLDKSGLPSDRFFAERPEGSVSTLKIQRTQQEDSAVYLCASSGDGGYEKLFFGSGTQLSVL.

The genes are TRBV6-6 and TRBJ1-2, with TRBD1 matching 7 bases. V was pared by 7 bases and J by 3 bases, with 8 bases of the junction left unmatched. The germline V gene has CDR1 MNHNY and CDR2 SVGAGI (reference sequence). The length of the CDR3 is 14 residues. CDR3 sequence reads: CASTRQGWDYGYTF. DNA of the CDR3: TGTGCCAGCACCAGACAGGGTTGGGACTATGGCTACACCTTC.

This sequence joins TRBV6-6 and TRBJ1-2, with D perhaps matching TRBD1 (5 bases). The CDR3 totals 14 residues. CDR1 is MNHNY and CDR2 is SVGAGI in the germline V gene (reference sequence). Trimming left V 1 base short and J 3 bases short, with 9 bases between. CDR3: CASSYFGGYYGYTF. In nucleotides, the CDR3 is TGTGCCAGCAGTTACTTTGGGGGATACTATGGCTACACCTTC.